This T cell receptor beta chain came from a study of blood T cell repertoires in COVID-19. Looking at the study overall: COVID-19 samples collected from the United States, Italy and Spain covered acute and convalescent phases. T cells, B-cell-depleted T cells, or PBMCs provided the cDNA or gDNA that served as material.

Original processing methods: From reference gene primer amplification, estimates of nucleated cell counts were derived. Assay: immunoSEQ multiplex PCR; the TCRdb copy retains only in-frame clones and omits some. That table supplies the V and J calls and clone size; D and trimming were determined from the DNA. The data show about 130,000 clones, with 80% to 95% seen just once and around 2% held by the top ten. V was clipped by 4 bases and J by 5 bases, with 17 bases between them. Germline assignment: CDR1 MNHEY and CDR2 SMNVEV (reference sequence). This CDR3 contains 16 residues. Patients at the Seattle site were enrolled during active infection and followed longitudinally.

V is TRBV27 and J is TRBJ2-2; weak D call: TRBD1 (6 bases). Specimen: peripheral blood. This TCR was recovered from a man aged 45-65 years with COVID-19, enrolled during active disease. The DNA for the CDR3 is TGTGCCAGCAGTTCCCCCCGAGGGACACATACCGGGGAGCTGTTTTTT. Translated: CASSSPRGTHTGELFF.